What follows describes a single T cell receptor beta chain. This clonotype was detected only a few times. Which antigen it targets is not known. No much larger clone exists at a distance of one base, and base qualities are not known. This specimen comes from a study of T cell repertoires in cytomegalovirus infection (dated by TCRdb to about 2019). With respect to the entire study: Donor HLA type was relevant to the analysis, as public TCR beta signatures indicated carriage of CMV infection together with the matching HLA type. Findings and caveats that apply to the study as a whole: In the ex vivo response, HLA-C-restricted CMV-specific TCR beta clonotypes were dominant, and in two of eight donors the single most frequent clonotype came from this HLA-C-restricted group. In both this cohort and an independent roughly 350-donor cohort, the cumulative frequency of public TCR beta family members distinguished carriers of CMV infection plus the relevant HLA type.

V lost 5 bases and J lost 0 bases, and the count of bases not matched to a germline gene is 7. The CDR3 starts with the cysteine, ends with the phenylalanine, and has 17 residues. Only the CDR3 DNA stays, 51 bases, in frame from base 1. The reads were generated on an Illumina HiSeq 1500. TCRdb handled the public reads itself, with Q25 trimming in fastp and clone calling in MiXCR, and kept productive beta chains. Every CDR3 protein is listed once, alongside the most common genes and DNA of its rows. Here the sample has around 140,000 distinct CDR3 sequences; under 8.5% occur a single time. The top ten clones comprise about a sixth of the sample.

This receptor chain uses TRBV12-3 or TRBV12-4 and TRBJ1-5; a stretch of 10 junction bases matches TRBD1. The material sequenced was PBMCs. The receptor comes from a human donor in good health (CMV status not recorded). Some clones in this sample may be carry-over from other donors' samples. The CDR3 protein is CASSHGQGDLSNQPQHF. Read as DNA, the sequence is TGTGCCAGCAGTCACGGACAGGGGGATCTTAGCAATCAGCCCCAGCATTTT.